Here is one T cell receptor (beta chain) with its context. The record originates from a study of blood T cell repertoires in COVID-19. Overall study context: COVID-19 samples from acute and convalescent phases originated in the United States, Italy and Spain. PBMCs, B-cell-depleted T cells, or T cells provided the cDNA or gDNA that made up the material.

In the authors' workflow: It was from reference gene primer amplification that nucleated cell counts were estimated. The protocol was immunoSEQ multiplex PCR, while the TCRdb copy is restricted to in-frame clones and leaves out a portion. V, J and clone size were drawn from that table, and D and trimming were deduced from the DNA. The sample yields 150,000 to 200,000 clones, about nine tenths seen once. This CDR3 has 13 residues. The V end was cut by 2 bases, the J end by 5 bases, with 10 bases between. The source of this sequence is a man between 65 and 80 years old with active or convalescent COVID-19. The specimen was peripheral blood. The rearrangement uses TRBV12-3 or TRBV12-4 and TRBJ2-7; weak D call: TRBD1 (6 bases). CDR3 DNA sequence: TGTGCCAGCAGTTTAACAACAGGGAACGAGCAGTACTTC. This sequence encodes CASSLTTGNEQYF.